This T cell receptor (beta chain) was retrieved from a study of CD8 T cells in ankylosing spondylitis. Germline V lookup: CDR1 LGHNA, CDR2 YNFKEQ. V lost 2 bases, J lost 4 bases, and 8 bases stayed unmatched. CDR3 length: 16 amino acids. TCRdb re-analysed the 5' RACE reads in MiXCR, keeping a single row per CDR3 protein. The sample holds some 840,000 distinct CDR3 sequences, about 12% seen once. The study's findings and limits: Some of the motif variants had earlier been found in reactive arthritis patients' fluid and blood. Matched ankylosing spondylitis synovial fluid reportedly showed significant enrichment of disease-linked clones. The study identified a TCR beta motif of 7 or 8 highly homologous variants that appeared characteristic of ankylosing spondylitis blood.

Worth noting for this clonotype: Its antigen is unknown.

Material for sequencing was blood, either unsorted or a sorted T cell fraction (not recorded which). The source is a male donor with ankylosing spondylitis. The chain uses TRBV4-2 and TRBJ2-5; TRBD2 aligns across 9 bases. The CDR3 sequence: CASSQNRREGLETQYF. In DNA, the CDR3 is TGTGCCAGCAGCCAAAACCGGCGGGAGGGCCTAGAGACCCAGTACTTC.